This is a list of T cell receptor beta chains from one sample in a study of breast tumors, draining lymph nodes, adjacent tissues. TCRdb re-derived calls from the multiplex PCR reads in MiXCR, one entry per CDR3 protein. The sample holds roughly 70,000 distinct CDR3 sequences, around two fifths seen once. Material: breast tumor tissue. All receptors come from a female donor with breast cancer. Some clones in this sample may be carry-over from other donors' samples. The CDR3 runs from the conserved cysteine through the conserved F or W. D genes are given only for firm matches. Only part of the rows carry a size: once, few, many, or a class if the clone is expanded.

D | J | V | size | CDR3 | DNA
NA | TRBJ1-2 | TRBV19 | once | CASSIQGTVSSYGYTF | TGTGCCAGTAGTATCCAGGGAACAGTTTCTAGCTATGGCTACACCTTC
NA | TRBJ2-7 | TRBV20-1 | NA | CSAKDDGTPFNVQYF | TGCAGTGCAAAGGACGACGGGACACCCTTTAACGTGCAGTACTTC
NA | TRBJ2-5 | TRBV7-2 | medium-sized | CASSLAHGQQETQYF | TGTGCCAGCAGCTTAGCGCACGGACAACAAGAGACCCAGTACTTC
NA | TRBJ1-4 | TRBV20-1 | medium-sized | CSASRANNEKLFF | TGCAGTGCTAGTCGGGCCAACAATGAAAAACTGTTTTTT
NA | TRBJ1-6 | TRBV10-3 | NA | CAISDYEGTNSPLHF | TGTGCCATCAGTGATTACGAGGGCACTAATTCACCCCTCCACTTT
NA | TRBJ1-5 | TRBV2 | many | CASSLSESQPQHF | TGTGCCAGCAGCCTATCTGAGAGTCAGCCCCAGCATTTT
NA | TRBJ1-2 | TRBV6-5 | many | CASSHNSGRIYGYTF | TGTGCCAGCAGTCACAACTCGGGACGGATCTATGGCTACACCTTC
TRBD1 | TRBJ1-4 | TRBV7-3 | NA | CAAGGEKLFF | TGTGCGGCAGGGGGGGAAAAACTGTTTTTT
NA | TRBJ1-5 | TRBV11-2 | NA | CASSPFIRGGSYEHF | TGTGCCAGCAGCCCCTTCATCCGTGGCGGTAGCTACGAGCATTTT
TRBD2 | TRBJ2-7 | TRBV20-1 | many | CSATAERGGAGYEQYF | TGCAGTGCTACCGCTGAGCGGGGGGGCGCTGGCTACGAGCAGTACTTC
TRBD1 | TRBJ1-2 | TRBV6-5 | NA | CVSRPQGEGYTF | TGTGTCAGCAGACCTCAGGGGGAAGGCTACACCTTC
NA | TRBJ2-3 | TRBV7-9 | many | CASSLDIHTQYF | TGTGCCAGCAGCTTAGACATACATACGCAGTATTTT
NA | TRBJ2-5 | TRBV12-3/TRBV12-4 | many | CASSFTQRETQYF | TGTGCCAGCAGTTTCACTCAGCGGGAGACCCAGTACTTC
NA | TRBJ2-7 | TRBV20-1 | many | CSARDLVNTNF | TGCAGTGCTAGAGATCTCGTCAACACGAACTTC
NA | TRBJ1-2 | TRBV12-3/TRBV12-4 | many | CASSSGAGYTF | TGTGCCAGCAGTTCCGGGGCGGGCTACACCTTC
TRBD2 | TRBJ2-1 | TRBV10-1 | many | CASSGRRGGDSYNEQFF | TGCGCCAGCAGTGGACGGCGCGGGGGGGATTCCTACAATGAGCAGTTCTTC
NA | TRBJ1-2 | TRBV24-1 | NA | CATSDRVGGYTF | TGTGCCACCAGTGATCGGGTGGGTGGCTACACCTTC
NA | TRBJ1-6 | TRBV11-3 | NA | CASRGGRRSNSPLHF | TGTGCCAGCAGGGGGGGCAGGCGATCTAATTCACCCCTCCACTTT
NA | TRBJ2-7 | TRBV29-1 | NA | CSVEDKVRVGTSEQYF | TGCAGCGTTGAAGATAAGGTGAGGGTGGGGACTTCCGAGCAGTACTTC
TRBD1 | TRBJ1-2 | TRBV20-1 | many | CSAPRQGADGYTF | TGCAGTGCACCACGACAGGGGGCGGATGGCTACACCTTC
TRBD1 | TRBJ1-2 | TRBV12-3/TRBV12-4 | NA | CASNPGGDRGPTF | TGTGCCAGCAACCCGGGTGGGGACAGGGGGCCCACCTTC
NA | TRBJ1-2 | TRBV6-5 | many | CASSYFAPPYGYTF | TGTGCCAGCAGTTACTTTGCTCCCCCCTATGGCTACACCTTC
NA | TRBJ1-1 | TRBV7-6 | NA | CASSATVNTEAFF | TGTGCCAGCAGCGCGACTGTGAACACTGAAGCTTTCTTT
NA | TRBJ1-2 | TRBV11-3 | many | CASSSDSGYTF | TGTGCCAGCAGCTCGGACTCCGGCTACACCTTC
NA | TRBJ1-2 | TRBV12-3/TRBV12-4 | NA | CASSPGAGGNYGHTF | TGTGCCAGCAGTCCGGGGGCAGGAGGGAACTATGGCCACACCTTC
NA | TRBJ2-3 | TRBV29-1 | NA | CSVDSAYTDTQYF | TGCAGCGTTGATTCGGCTTACACAGATACGCAGTATTTT